This T cell receptor beta chain was obtained from a study of T cell responses to AZD1222 COVID-19 vaccine. The study, taken as a whole, reports: Of the AZD1222 recipients, only five to seven were seropositive at baseline. Mostly white British, mostly female donors; authors suggested clonal diversity may be underestimated.

TCRdb's table, derived via immunoSEQ multiplex PCR, lists solely in-frame clones and lacks some. The sample shows about 90,000 clones, approximately 86% of them seen only once. The CDR3 length is 15 residues. Germline V gives CDR1 SGDLS, CDR2 YYNGEE. V lost 10 bases to trimming and J lost 4 bases, with 21 bases between them. As for this clone: What it binds is unknown.

The receptor comes from an adult in good health. The rearrangement links TRBV9 to TRBJ2-1, with D maybe TRBD2 (7 bases). Sample: peripheral blood, taken on day 0 of MenACWY control vaccination. The CDR3 DNA sequence: TGTGCCTCAACCGTCGGCGGGGGCCCTTACAATGAGCAGTTCTTC. It encodes CASTVGGGPYNEQFF.